Below, one TCR beta chain is given with its context. The data were obtained in a study of blood T cell repertoires in COVID-19. Study-wide background: Acute and convalescent COVID-19 specimens originated in the United States, Italy and Spain.

In the authors' workflow: It was from reference gene primer amplification that nucleated cell counts were estimated. Using immunoSEQ multiplex PCR, the repertoire was profiled, and TCRdb retains in-frame clones only, with some absent. That table is the source of V, J and clone size, and D and trimming were worked out from the DNA. The sample has about 120,000 clones, approximately 90% seen once. The CDR3 is 15 amino acids. The ends lost 7 bases at V and 0 bases at J; junction bases unmatched: 6. From germline, CDR1 is LNHDA and CDR2 SQIVND (reference sequence). The source is a woman between 45 and 60 years old with acute or convalescent COVID-19. This chain joins TRBV19 and TRBJ2-1; TRBD2 matches at 7 bases. The sequenced sample consisted of peripheral blood. DNA of the CDR3: TGTGCCAGTACCCCATGGGAGGGCTCCTACAATGAGCAGTTCTTC. The encoded protein is CASTPWEGSYNEQFF.